A single TCR beta chain is shown here with its context. The source of the sample is a study of blood T cell repertoires in COVID-19. TCRdb keeps only in-frame clones here, not all; method: immunoSEQ multiplex PCR. Among 200,000 to 300,000 clones listed, about 89% were seen once. Sequences were obtained from peripheral blood. The receptor comes from a woman in her 40s who had recovered from COVID-19.

CDR3 in DNA: TGTGCCAGCAGCCCAGGCTGGGCAGGGGGCTTCGGCTACACCTTC. Protein product: CASSPGWAGGFGYTF. The J gene is TRBJ1-2, the V gene TRBV5-6; 8 bases agree with TRBD1. The CDR3 length is 15 residues. V was clipped by 4 bases and J by 8 bases; unmatched bases: 13. The germline gives CDR1 SGHDT, CDR2 YYEEEE.